The clone carrying this TCR beta chain was seen a handful of times. Antigen specificity is unknown. Partitioning of CD4+ cells yielded a CD45RA+ naive subset and a CD45RA-negative memory subset. Libraries were prepared by immunoSEQ multiplex PCR; TCRdb keeps only in-frame clonotypes and omits some of them. The top ten clones hold 0.3% to 0.4% of a sample with 2 million to 2.5 million clones, less than 95% of them seen once. This sample stems from a study of shared clonotypes between healthy human individuals. Whole-study findings and limits: Incompleteness in sorted-subset sequencing, despite large depth, was shown by rarefaction. Naive CD4 clonotypes overlapped across a few donors at approximately 5.5%. Some clonotypes were shared by all four sorted-subset donors, while others were not shared. The non-shared ones had lower generation probabilities than the shared ones.

Trimming removed 1 base at V and 0 bases at J, with 12 bases between. This CDR3 region has 16 residues. The germline V gene encodes CDR1 LNHNV and CDR2 YYDKDF (reference sequence). V gene TRBV15 combines with J gene TRBJ1-1, with D hard to call. Sequenced sample: naive CD4+ T cells from PBMCs. Subset here: CD45RA+ positively selected. This TCR was sampled from a man aged 18 to 29 in good health. Some clones in this sample may be carry-over from other donors' samples. CDR3 residues: CATSRGGGRLNTEAFF. The CDR3 DNA is TGTGCCACCAGCAGAGGAGGCGGACGACTGAACACTGAAGCTTTCTTT.